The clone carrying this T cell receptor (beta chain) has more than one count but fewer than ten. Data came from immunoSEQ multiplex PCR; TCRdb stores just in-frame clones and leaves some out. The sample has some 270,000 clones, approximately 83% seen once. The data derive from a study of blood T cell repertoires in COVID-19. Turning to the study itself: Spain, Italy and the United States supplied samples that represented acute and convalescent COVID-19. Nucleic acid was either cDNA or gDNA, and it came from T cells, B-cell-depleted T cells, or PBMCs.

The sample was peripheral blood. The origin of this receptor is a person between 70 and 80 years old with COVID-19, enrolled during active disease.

The chain's CDR3 is CASSLSSGTQNSPLHF. The CDR3 DNA follows: TGTGCCAGCAGCTTATCTTCCGGGACACAGAATTCACCCCTCCACTTT. This chain connects TRBV7-8 to TRBJ1-6; D might be TRBD1 (6 bases). V lost 2 bases and J lost 7, with 15 bases in between. The CDR3 is made up of 16 amino acids. Per the germline V gene, CDR1 is SGHVS and CDR2 is FQNEAQ.